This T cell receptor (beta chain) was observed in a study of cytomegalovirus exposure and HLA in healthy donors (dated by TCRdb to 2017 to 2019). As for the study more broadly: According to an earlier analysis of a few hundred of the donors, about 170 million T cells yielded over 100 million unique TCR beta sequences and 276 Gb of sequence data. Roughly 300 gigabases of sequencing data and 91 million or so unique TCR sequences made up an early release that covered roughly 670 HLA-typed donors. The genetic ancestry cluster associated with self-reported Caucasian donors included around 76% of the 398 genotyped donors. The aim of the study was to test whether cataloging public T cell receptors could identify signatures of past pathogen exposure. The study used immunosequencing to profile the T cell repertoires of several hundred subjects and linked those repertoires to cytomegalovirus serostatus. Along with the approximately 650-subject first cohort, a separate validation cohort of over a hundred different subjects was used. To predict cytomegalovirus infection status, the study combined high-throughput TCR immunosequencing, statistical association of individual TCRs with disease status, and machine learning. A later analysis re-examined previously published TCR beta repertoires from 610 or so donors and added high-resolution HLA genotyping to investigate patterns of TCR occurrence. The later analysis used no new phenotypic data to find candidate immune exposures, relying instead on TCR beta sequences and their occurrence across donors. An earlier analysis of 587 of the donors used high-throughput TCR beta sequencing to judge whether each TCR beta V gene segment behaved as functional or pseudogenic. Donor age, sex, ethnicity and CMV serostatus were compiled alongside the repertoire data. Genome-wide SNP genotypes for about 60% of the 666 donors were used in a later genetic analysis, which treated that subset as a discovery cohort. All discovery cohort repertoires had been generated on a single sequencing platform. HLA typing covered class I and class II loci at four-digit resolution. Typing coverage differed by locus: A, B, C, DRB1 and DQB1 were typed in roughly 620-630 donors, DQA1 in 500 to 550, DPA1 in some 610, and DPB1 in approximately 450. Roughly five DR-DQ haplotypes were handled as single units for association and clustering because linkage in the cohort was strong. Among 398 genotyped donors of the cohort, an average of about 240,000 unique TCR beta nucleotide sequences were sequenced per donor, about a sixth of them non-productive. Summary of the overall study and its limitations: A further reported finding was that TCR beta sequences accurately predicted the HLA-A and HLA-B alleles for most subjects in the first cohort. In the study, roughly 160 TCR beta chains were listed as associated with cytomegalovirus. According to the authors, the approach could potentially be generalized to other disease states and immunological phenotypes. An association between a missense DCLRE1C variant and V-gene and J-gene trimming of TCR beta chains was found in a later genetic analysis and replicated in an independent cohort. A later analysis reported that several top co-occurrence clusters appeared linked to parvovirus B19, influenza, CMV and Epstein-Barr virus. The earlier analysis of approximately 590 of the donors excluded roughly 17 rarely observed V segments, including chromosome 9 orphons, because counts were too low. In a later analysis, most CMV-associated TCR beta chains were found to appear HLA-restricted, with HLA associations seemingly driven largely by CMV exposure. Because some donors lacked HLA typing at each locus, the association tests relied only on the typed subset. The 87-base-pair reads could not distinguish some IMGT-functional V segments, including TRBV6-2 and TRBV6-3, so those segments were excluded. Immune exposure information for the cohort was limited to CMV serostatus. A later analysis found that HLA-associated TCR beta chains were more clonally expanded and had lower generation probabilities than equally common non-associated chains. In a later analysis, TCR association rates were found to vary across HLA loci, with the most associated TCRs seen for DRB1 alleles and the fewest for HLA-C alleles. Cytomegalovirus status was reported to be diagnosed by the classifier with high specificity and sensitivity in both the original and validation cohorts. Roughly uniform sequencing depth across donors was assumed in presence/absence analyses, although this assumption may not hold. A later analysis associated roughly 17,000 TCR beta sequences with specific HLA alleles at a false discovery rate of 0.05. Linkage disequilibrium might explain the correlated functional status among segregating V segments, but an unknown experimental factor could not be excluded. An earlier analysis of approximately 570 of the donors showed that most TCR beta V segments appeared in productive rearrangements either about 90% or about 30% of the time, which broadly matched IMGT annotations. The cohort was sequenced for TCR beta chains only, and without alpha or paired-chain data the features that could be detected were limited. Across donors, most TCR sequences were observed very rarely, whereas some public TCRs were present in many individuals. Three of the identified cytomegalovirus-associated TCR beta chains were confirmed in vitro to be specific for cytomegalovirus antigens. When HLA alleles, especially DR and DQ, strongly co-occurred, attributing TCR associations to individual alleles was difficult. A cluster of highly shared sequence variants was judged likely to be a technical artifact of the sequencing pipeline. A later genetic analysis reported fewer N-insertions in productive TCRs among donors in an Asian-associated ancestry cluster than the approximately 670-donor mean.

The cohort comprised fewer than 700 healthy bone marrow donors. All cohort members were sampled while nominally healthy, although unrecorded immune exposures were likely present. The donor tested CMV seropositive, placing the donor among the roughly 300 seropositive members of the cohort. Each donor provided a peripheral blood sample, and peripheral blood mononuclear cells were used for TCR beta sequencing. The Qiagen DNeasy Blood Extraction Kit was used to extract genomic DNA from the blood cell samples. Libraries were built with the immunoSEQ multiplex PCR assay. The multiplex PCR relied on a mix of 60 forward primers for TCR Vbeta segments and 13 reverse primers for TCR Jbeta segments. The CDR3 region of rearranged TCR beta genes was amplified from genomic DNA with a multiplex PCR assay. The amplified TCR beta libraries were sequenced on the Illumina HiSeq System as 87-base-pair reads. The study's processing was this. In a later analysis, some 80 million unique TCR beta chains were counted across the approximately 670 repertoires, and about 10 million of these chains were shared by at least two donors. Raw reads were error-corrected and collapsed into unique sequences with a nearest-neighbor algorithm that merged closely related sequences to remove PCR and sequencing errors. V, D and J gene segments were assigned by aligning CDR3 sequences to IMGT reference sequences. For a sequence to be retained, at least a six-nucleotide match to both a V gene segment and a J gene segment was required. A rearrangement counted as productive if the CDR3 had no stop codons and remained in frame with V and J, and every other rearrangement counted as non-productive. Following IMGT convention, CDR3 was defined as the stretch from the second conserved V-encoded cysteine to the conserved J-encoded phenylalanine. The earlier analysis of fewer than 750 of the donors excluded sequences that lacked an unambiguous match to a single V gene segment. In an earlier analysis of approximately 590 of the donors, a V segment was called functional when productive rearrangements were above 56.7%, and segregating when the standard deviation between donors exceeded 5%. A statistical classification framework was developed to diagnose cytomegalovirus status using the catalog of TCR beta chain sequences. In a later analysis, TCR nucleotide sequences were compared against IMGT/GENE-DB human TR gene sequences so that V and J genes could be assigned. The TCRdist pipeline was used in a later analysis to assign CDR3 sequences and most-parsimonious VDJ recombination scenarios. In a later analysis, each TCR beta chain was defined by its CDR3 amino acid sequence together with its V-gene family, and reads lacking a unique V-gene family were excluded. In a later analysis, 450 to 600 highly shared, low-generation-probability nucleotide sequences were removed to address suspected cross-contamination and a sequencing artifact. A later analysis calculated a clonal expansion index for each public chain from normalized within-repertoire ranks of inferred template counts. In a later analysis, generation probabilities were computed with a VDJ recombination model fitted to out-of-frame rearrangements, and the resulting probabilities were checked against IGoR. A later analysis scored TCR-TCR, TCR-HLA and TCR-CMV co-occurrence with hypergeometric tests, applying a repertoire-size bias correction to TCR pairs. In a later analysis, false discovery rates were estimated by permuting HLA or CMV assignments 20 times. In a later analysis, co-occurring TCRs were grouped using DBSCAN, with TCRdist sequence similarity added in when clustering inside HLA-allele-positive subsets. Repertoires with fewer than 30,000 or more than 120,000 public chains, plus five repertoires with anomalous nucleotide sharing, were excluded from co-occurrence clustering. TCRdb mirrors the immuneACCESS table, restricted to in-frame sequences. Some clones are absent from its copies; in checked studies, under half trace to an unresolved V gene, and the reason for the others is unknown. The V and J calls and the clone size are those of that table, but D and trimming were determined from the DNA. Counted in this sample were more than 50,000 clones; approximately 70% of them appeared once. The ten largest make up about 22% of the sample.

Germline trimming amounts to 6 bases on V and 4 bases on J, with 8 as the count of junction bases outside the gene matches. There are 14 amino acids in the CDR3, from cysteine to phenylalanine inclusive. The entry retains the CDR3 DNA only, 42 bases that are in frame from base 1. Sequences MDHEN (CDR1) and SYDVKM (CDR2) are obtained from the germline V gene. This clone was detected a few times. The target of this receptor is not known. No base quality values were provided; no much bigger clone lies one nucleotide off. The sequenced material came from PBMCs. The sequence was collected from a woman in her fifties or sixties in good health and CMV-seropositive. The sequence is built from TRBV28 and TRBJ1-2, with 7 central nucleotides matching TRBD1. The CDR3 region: CASREDRNSYGYTF. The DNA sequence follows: TGTGCCAGCAGAGAGGACAGGAACAGCTATGGCTACACCTTC.